Sequencing of this TCR beta chain was carried out in a study of cytomegalovirus exposure and HLA in healthy donors. Germline CDR1 is SGHAT and CDR2 is FQDESV (reference sequence). V shed 4 bases and J 3 bases; nucleotides not matched to a gene: 9. CDR3 length: 15 amino acids. Assay: immunoSEQ multiplex PCR; the TCRdb copy retains only in-frame clones and omits some. The sample holds over 50,000 clones; less than 96% are singletons and the top ten take 1.2%. This clone was picked up one time. The sequenced sample was PBMCs. This TCR was recovered from a woman aged 18-35 years in good health and CMV-seronegative. This chain links TRBV11-1 with TRBJ2-7; 7 bases align to TRBD2. The CDR3 protein is CASSSGPGTNYEQYF. CDR3 sequence (DNA): TGTGCCAGCAGCTCCGGGCCCGGGACTAACTACGAGCAGTACTTC.